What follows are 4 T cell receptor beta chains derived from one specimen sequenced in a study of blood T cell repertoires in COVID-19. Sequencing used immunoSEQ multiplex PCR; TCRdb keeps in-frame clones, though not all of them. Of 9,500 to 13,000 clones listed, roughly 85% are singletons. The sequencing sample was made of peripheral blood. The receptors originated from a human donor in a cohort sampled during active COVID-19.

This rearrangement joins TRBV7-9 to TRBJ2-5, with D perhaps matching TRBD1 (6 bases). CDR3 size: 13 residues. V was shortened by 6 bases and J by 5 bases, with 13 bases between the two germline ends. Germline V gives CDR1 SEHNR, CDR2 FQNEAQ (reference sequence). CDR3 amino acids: CASRAGVPETQYF. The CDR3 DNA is TGTGCCAGCAGGGCAGGGGTTCCGGAGACCCAGTACTTC.

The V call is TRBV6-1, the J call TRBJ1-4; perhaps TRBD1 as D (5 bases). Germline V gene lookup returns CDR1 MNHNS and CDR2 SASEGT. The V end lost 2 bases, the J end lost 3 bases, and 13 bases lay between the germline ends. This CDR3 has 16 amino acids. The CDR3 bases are TGTGCCAGCAGTGAAATTCTGACAGATCCTAATGAAAAACTGTTTTTT. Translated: CASSEILTDPNEKLFF.

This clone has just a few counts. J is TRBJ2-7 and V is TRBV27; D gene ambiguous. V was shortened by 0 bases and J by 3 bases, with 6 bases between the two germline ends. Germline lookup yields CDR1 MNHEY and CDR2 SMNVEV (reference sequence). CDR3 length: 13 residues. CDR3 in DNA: TGTGCCAGCAGTTTATCCCCCGTCTACGAGCAGTACTTC. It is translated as CASSLSPVYEQYF.

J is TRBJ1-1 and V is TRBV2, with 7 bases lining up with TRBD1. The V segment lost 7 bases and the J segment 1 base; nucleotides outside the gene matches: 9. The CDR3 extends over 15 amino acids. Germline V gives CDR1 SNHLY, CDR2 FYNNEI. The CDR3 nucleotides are TGTGCCAGCACCGCCTGGGGGACAGCGAACACTGAAGCTTTCTTT. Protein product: CASTAWGTANTEAFF.